The entry that follows covers one T cell receptor beta chain sequence. This entry belongs to a study of a mutant IDH1 vaccine in newly diagnosed glioma. About the study: Patients under treatment included about 60% males and around 38% females and had a mean age of roughly 43 years. The therapy given earlier, which was standard therapy, consisted of radiotherapy, temozolomide, or both, and most of the patients received both.

CDR1 and CDR2 (germline): SGHDT, YYEEEE. Losses at the gene ends were 3 bases for V and 3 bases for J; bases not matched to a gene: 5. This CDR3 has 14 residues. This sample's time point: baseline, week 1 (first vaccination visit). Treatment given: pre-vaccination baseline after standard-of-care therapy. Produced via immunoSEQ multiplex PCR; TCRdb's table is partial and in-frame only. Of under 65,000 clones in the sample, 60% to 85% are singletons; the top ten hold 1.8%. Sequencing used PBMCs, obtained from a glioma patient treated with radiotherapy, temozolomide or both. The sequence derives from a woman between 40 and 50 years old with glioma. This sequence joins TRBV5-6 and TRBJ2-7; 8 bases are shared with TRBD1. The CDR3 DNA reads TGTGCCAGCAGCTCGGACAGGGACGGCTACGAGCAGTACTTC. It specifies CASSSDRDGYEQYF.